Listed below are T cell receptor beta chains from one sample, sequenced in a study of shared clonotypes between healthy human individuals. Sequencing was performed with immunoSEQ multiplex PCR; in TCRdb, only in-frame clones are kept and a portion is missing. This table has more than 500,000 clones, roughly 95% appearing once. Source material: naive CD8+ T cells sorted from blood. The receptors were sampled from a woman between 25 and 40 years old in good health. Both conserved end residues are part of each CDR3. The D gene is left open where the match is weak. Size is omitted from some rows. Given values are once, few, many or a class for expanded clones.

abundance	v_gene	j_gene	d_gene	CDR3aa	CDR3nt
NA	TRBV15	TRBJ1-1	NA	CATSLNTLTVNTEAFF	TGTGCCACCAGCCTAAACACCCTAACCGTGAACACTGAAGCTTTCTTT
NA	TRBV5-4	TRBJ2-5	NA	CASSLWGEETQYF	TGTGCCAGCAGCTTGTGGGGGGAAGAGACCCAGTACTTC
NA	TRBV28	TRBJ2-7	NA	CASSLRGIREQYF	TGTGCCAGCAGTTTAAGGGGAATACGCGAGCAGTACTTC
NA	TRBV7-9	TRBJ1-5	NA	CASSLARFDTSNQPQHF	TGTGCCAGCAGCTTAGCCCGGTTCGACACTAGCAATCAGCCCCAGCATTTT
NA	TRBV14	TRBJ2-2	NA	CASSRASEGGELFF	TGTGCCAGCTCCCGGGCTAGCGAAGGCGGGGAGCTGTTTTTT
NA	TRBV28	TRBJ1-1	NA	CASSPRVWGGTEAFF	TGTGCCAGCAGCCCCCGCGTGTGGGGTGGTACTGAAGCTTTCTTT
NA	TRBV4-1	TRBJ2-4	NA	CASSQDFVIQYF	TGCGCCAGCAGCCAAGATTTCGTCATTCAGTACTTC
NA	TRBV11-1	TRBJ2-7	NA	CASSPEGGSREQYF	TGTGCCAGCAGCCCCGAGGGGGGTTCCCGCGAGCAGTACTTC
NA	TRBV27	TRBJ2-7	NA	CASSFAGSSYEQYF	TGTGCCAGCAGTTTTGCCGGAAGCTCCTACGAGCAGTACTTC
NA	TRBV27	TRBJ1-2	NA	CASSLSAGLYGYTF	TGTGCCAGCAGTTTAAGTGCAGGGCTCTATGGCTACACCTTC
once	TRBV5-6	TRBJ1-2	NA	CASSLDGGGYTF	TGTGCCAGCAGCTTGGATGGGGGTGGCTACACCTTC
NA	TRBV7-3	TRBJ2-1	NA	CASSFIGRASYNEQFF	TGTGCCAGCAGCTTCATAGGGCGGGCCTCCTACAATGAGCAGTTCTTC
NA	TRBV5-5	TRBJ2-7	TRBD2	CASSYSHGTSGVEQYF	TGTGCCAGCAGCTACAGCCACGGGACTAGCGGAGTCGAGCAGTACTTC
NA	TRBV11-2	TRBJ2-1	TRBD2	CASSSRLAGMLDNEQFF	TGTGCCAGCAGCTCTAGACTAGCGGGAATGCTAGACAATGAGCAGTTCTTC
NA	TRBV7-3	TRBJ2-7	NA	CASSIGGGEQYF	TGTGCCAGCAGCATAGGGGGAGGCGAGCAGTACTTC
NA	TRBV27	TRBJ2-1	TRBD1	CASSLGDSRHNEQFF	TGTGCCAGCAGTTTAGGGGACAGCCGCCACAATGAGCAGTTCTTC
NA	TRBV11-3	TRBJ2-7	NA	CASSPRRASYEQYF	TGTGCCAGCAGCCCCAGACGGGCCTCCTACGAGCAGTACTTC
NA	TRBV9	TRBJ1-2	TRBD1	CASSGSRDRGYGYTF	TGTGCCAGCAGCGGAAGCCGGGACAGGGGCTATGGCTACACCTTC
NA	TRBV9	TRBJ2-1	TRBD1	CASSSRQGSYNEQFF	TGTGCCAGCAGCTCACGACAGGGTTCCTACAATGAGCAGTTCTTC
NA	TRBV28	TRBJ2-1	NA	CASSHRRNNEQFF	TGTGCCAGCAGCCACCGCCGGAACAATGAGCAGTTCTTC
NA	TRBV4-1	TRBJ1-6	NA	CASSQVDSPLHF	TGCGCCAGCAGCCAAGTCGATTCACCCCTCCACTTT
once	TRBV7-2	TRBJ2-1	TRBD2	CASSLTSAVEQFF	TGTGCCAGCAGCCTTACTAGCGCTGTTGAGCAGTTCTTC
NA	TRBV30	TRBJ2-7	NA	CALLNSDSSYEQYF	TGTGCCTTACTTAATTCCGATAGCTCCTACGAGCAGTACTTC
NA	TRBV9	TRBJ1-3	NA	CASSVAPEHSGNTIYF	TGTGCCAGCAGCGTAGCACCGGAACACTCTGGAAACACCATATATTTT
NA	TRBV15	TRBJ2-1	TRBD2	CATSREIAGSYNEQFF	TGTGCCACCAGCAGAGAGATAGCGGGCTCCTACAATGAGCAGTTCTTC
NA	TRBV5-6	TRBJ2-2	NA	CASSKGNFGELFF	TGTGCCAGCAGCAAAGGGAACTTCGGGGAGCTGTTTTTT
NA	TRBV28	TRBJ1-5	TRBD1	CASSNRQGNQPQHF	TGTGCCAGCAGTAACCGACAGGGGAATCAGCCCCAGCATTTT
NA	TRBV27	TRBJ1-2	NA	CASSGTGGGGYGYTF	TGTGCCAGCAGTGGGACGGGGGGTGGCGGCTATGGCTACACCTTC
once	TRBV10-2	TRBJ2-7	NA	CASSGAGVRYEQYF	TGCGCCAGCAGTGGGGCTGGCGTTCGCTACGAGCAGTACTTC
once	TRBV5-6	TRBJ2-7	NA	CASSLGVAYEQYF	TGTGCCAGCAGCTTGGGCGTGGCTTACGAGCAGTACTTC
NA	TRBV27	TRBJ2-5	TRBD2	CASRFAGGETQYF	TGTGCCAGCCGATTCGCGGGGGGTGAGACCCAGTACTTC
NA	TRBV4-1	TRBJ2-7	TRBD2	CASSQGTSGEQYF	TGCGCCAGCAGCCAAGGCACTAGCGGCGAGCAGTACTTC
few	TRBV27	TRBJ2-7	NA	CASSLGPTYEQYF	TGTGCCAGCAGTTTAGGTCCCACCTACGAGCAGTACTTC
NA	TRBV29-1	TRBJ2-1	NA	CSVQSGNEQFF	TGCAGCGTTCAGTCTGGCAATGAGCAGTTCTTC
NA	TRBV27	TRBJ1-4	TRBD1	CASSRQGATNEKLFF	TGTGCCAGCAGTCGACAGGGGGCAACTAATGAAAAACTGTTTTTT
once	TRBV4-1	TRBJ2-7	NA	CASSQAPPYEQYF	TGCGCCAGCAGCCAAGCCCCCCCGTACGAGCAGTACTTC
NA	TRBV19	TRBJ2-2	NA	CASSAGQWDGELFF	TGTGCCAGTAGTGCGGGACAATGGGACGGGGAGCTGTTTTTT
NA	TRBV29-1	TRBJ1-1	TRBD1	CSAARQGMAFF	TGCAGCGCCGCCCGACAGGGGATGGCTTTCTTT
NA	TRBV9	TRBJ2-7	TRBD2	CASSPLEAGAYEQYF	TGTGCCAGCAGCCCCCTGGAAGCGGGAGCCTACGAGCAGTACTTC
NA	TRBV28	TRBJ1-1	TRBD1	CASSPDRGRTEAFF	TGTGCCAGCAGCCCAGACAGGGGGCGAACTGAAGCTTTCTTT
NA	TRBV27	TRBJ2-7	NA	CASSHAGKQYF	TGTGCCAGCAGCCACGCAGGAAAGCAGTACTTC
NA	TRBV15	TRBJ2-3	NA	CATSRDPPSGSTDTQYF	TGTGCCACCAGCAGAGATCCTCCCTCCGGAAGCACAGATACGCAGTATTTT
NA	TRBV2	TRBJ2-1	TRBD1	CASSGQGYNEQFF	TGTGCCAGCAGTGGACAGGGCTACAATGAGCAGTTCTTC
NA	TRBV28	TRBJ2-5	NA	CASSLLRGGETQYF	TGTGCCAGCAGTTTACTTAGGGGGGGGGAGACCCAGTACTTC
NA	TRBV10-3	TRBJ1-1	NA	CAIRKDNLNTEAFF	TGTGCCATCAGGAAAGACAACCTGAACACTGAAGCTTTCTTT
NA	TRBV10-2	TRBJ1-2	TRBD1	CASGTGYRHGYTF	TGCGCCAGCGGGACAGGATATAGGCATGGCTACACCTTC
NA	TRBV27	TRBJ2-7	TRBD1	CASSRGSYEQYF	TGTGCCAGCAGCAGGGGGTCCTACGAGCAGTACTTC
NA	TRBV6-4	TRBJ1-5	NA	CASSGQIYSNQPQHF	TGTGCCAGCAGTGGACAGATATATAGCAATCAGCCCCAGCATTTT
NA	TRBV7-9	TRBJ2-7	NA	CASSPPASYEQYF	TGTGCCAGCAGCCCCCCGGCCTCCTACGAGCAGTACTTC